This T cell receptor beta chain came from a study of shared clonotypes between healthy human individuals. Among the donors, all were Caucasian adults who lived in Nashville, Tennessee. Source study methods: ImmunoSEQ output held junction-only sequences without quality scores, so filtering differed. Sequenced by immunoSEQ multiplex PCR; TCRdb stores in-frame clones only, minus some. From that table come the V and J calls and clone size; the DNA was used to work out D and trimming. The table lists some 550,000 clones, around 97% of them singletons. This CDR3 contains 17 residues. CDR1 and CDR2 (germline): SGHAT, FQNNGV. V was shortened by 5 bases and J by 9 bases, with 26 bases between the two germline ends. Study conclusions and caveats: It was expected that sequencing depth would affect clonotype sharing among donors. In contrast to clonotypes shared by all four donors, non-shared clonotypes had lower generation probabilities.

Remarks on this clone: No antigen is known for it.

Sequencing used naive CD4+ T cells sorted from blood. Noted subset: CD45RA+ positively selected. The V gene is TRBV11-2, the J gene TRBJ2-1; D tentatively reads TRBD1 or TRBD2 (5 bases each). The receptor's source is a woman aged 25 to 39 in good health. CDR3 DNA: TGTGCCAGCAGCAGAGTCTACCGGGACCCGTCAAAAGGTGAGCAGTTCTTC. Its translation is CASSRVYRDPSKGEQFF.